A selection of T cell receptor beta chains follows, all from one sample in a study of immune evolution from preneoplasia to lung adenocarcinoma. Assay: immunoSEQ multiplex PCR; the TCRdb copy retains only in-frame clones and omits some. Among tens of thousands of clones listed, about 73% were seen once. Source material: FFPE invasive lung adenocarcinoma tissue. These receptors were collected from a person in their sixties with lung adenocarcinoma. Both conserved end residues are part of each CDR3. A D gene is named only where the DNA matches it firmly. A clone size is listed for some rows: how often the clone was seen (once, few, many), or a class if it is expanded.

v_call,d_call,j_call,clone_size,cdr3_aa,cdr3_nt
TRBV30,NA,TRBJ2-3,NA,CAWRPGPTTDTQYF,TGTGCCTGGAGGCCGGGACCTACCACAGATACGCAGTATTTT
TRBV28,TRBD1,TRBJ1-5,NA,CASRTGTGTNQPQHF,TGTGCCAGCAGAACCGGGACAGGGACCAATCAGCCCCAGCATTTT
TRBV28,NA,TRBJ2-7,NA,CASSLYRGTYEQYF,TGTGCCAGCAGTTTATACCGCGGAACCTACGAGCAGTACTTC
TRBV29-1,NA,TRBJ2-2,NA,CSVEDGGANTGELFF,TGCAGCGTTGAAGATGGAGGCGCGAACACCGGGGAGCTGTTTTTT
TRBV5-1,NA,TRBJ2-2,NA,CASSPGTNTGELFF,TGCGCCAGCAGTCCGGGAACGAACACCGGGGAGCTGTTTTTT
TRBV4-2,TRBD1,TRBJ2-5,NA,CASSYEWGQGSETQYF,TGTGCCAGCAGCTATGAGTGGGGACAGGGATCAGAGACCCAGTACTTC
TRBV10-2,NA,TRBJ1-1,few,CASSENGGTEAFF,TGCGCCAGCAGTGAGAACGGGGGTACTGAAGCTTTCTTT
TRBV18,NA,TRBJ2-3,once,CASSPSSDTQYF,TGTGCCAGCTCACCTTCATCAGATACGCAGTATTTT
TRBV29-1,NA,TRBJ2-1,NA,CSGDSYNEQFF,TGCAGCGGGGACTCCTACAATGAGCAGTTCTTC
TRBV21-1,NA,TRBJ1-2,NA,CASGQLTRDREEHGYTF,TGTGCCAGCGGACAGTTGACACGGGACAGGGAAGAGCATGGCTACACCTTC
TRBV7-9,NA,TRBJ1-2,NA,CASSMGGGGYGYTF,TGTGCCAGCAGCATGGGGGGGGGCGGATATGGCTACACCTTC
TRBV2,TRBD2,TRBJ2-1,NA,CASKAGGRFDEQFF,TGTGCCAGCAAGGCGGGAGGGCGCTTCGATGAGCAGTTCTTC
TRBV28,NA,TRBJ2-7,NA,CASSFQSDEQYF,TGTGCCAGCAGTTTTCAATCGGACGAGCAGTACTTC
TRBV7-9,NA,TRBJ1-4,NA,CASSFGTTNEKLFF,TGTGCCAGCAGCTTTGGGACAACTAATGAAAAACTGTTTTTT
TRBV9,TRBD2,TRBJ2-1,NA,CASSGEGTSGRDNEQFF,TGTGCCAGCAGCGGCGAGGGGACTAGCGGGAGGGACAATGAGCAGTTCTTC
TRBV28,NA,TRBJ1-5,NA,CASNPGQYSNQPQHF,TGTGCCAGCAACCCGGGACAATATAGCAATCAGCCCCAGCATTTT
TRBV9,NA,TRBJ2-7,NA,CASSPRGGKGDYEQYF,TGTGCCAGCAGTCCCCGAGGGGGGAAGGGCGACTACGAGCAGTACTTC
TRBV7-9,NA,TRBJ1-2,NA,CASSLKGDGYTF,TGTGCCAGCAGCTTGAAAGGGGATGGCTACACCTTC
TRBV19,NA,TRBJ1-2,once,CASSRTRGYGYTF,TGTGCCAGTAGTCGCACCCGGGGCTATGGCTACACCTTC
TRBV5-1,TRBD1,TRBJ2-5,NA,CASNRGEETQYF,TGCGCCAGCAACAGGGGGGAGGAGACCCAGTACTTC